This TCR beta chain came from a study of cytomegalovirus exposure and HLA in healthy donors. The study, taken as a whole, reports: Earlier analysis looked at TCR beta V segments, and most were productive about 90% or about 30% of the time. The classifier, whose performance was assessed in both the original and validation cohorts, reportedly diagnosed cytomegalovirus status with high specificity and sensitivity. In a later analysis, a genetic analysis reported fewer productive-TCR N-insertions in an Asian-associated ancestry cluster than the cohort average.

Trimming shortened V by 0 bases and J by 3 bases, and 7 bases separated the two germline ends. CDR3 length: 14 residues. About this clone: Antigen unknown.

In the PCR, 60 Vbeta and 13 Jbeta primers were used. Profiled with immunoSEQ multiplex PCR; TCRdb holds only in-frame clones, not every one. The table shows 120,000 to 150,000 clones, with about 61% occurring only once. Material: PBMCs. This chain connects TRBV5-3 to TRBJ1-3; TRBD1 is a possible D gene (5 bases). TRBV5-3 is placed among ORFs of uncertain function. The receptor was isolated from a male donor in good health and CMV-seronegative. CDR3 residues: CARSLEGCGNTIYF. DNA of the CDR3: TGTGCCAGAAGCTTGGAGGGGTGTGGAAACACCATATATTTT.